One sample yielded the 10 T cell receptor beta chains listed below, sequenced in a study of a mutant IDH1 vaccine in newly diagnosed glioma. Time point given: week 23, last vaccination. The investigators gave 300 ug of mutant IDH1 20-mer peptide in each vaccine dose, together with topical imiquimod. These receptors lack a known antigen. Profiled with immunoSEQ multiplex PCR; TCRdb holds only in-frame clones, not every one. The table has 60,000 or so clones, approximately 81% seen once; the top ten hold 4%. Sequencing was performed on PBMCs, taken from a glioma patient whose treatment included an IDH1 peptide vaccine. These receptors originate from a man aged 30-40 years with glioma.

The V gene is TRBV15, the J gene TRBJ1-5; D may be TRBD1 (5 bases). Between the trimmed V and J ends, which lost 1 base and 3 bases, there was a span of 19 bases. Germline-derived CDR1 and CDR2 are LNHNV and YYDKDF (reference sequence). The CDR3 spans 18 residues. The chain's CDR3 is CATSRGWGEGALNQPQHF. The CDR3 DNA reads as TGTGCCACCAGCAGAGGTTGGGGGGAAGGGGCCCTCAATCAGCCCCAGCATTTT.

The rearrangement uses TRBV6-5 and TRBJ1-5; no clear D gene. V was trimmed by 4 bases and J by 5 bases, leaving 18 bases between them. The CDR3 covers 16 residues. Germline lookup yields CDR1 MNHEY and CDR2 SVGAGI. As DNA, the CDR3 is TGTGCCAGCAGTTTCTCAGAATCCGCTAACCATCAGCCCCAGCATTTT. This translates into CASSFSESANHQPQHF.

The gene calls are TRBV7-8 and TRBJ1-1, with TRBD1 as a possible D gene (6 bases). Trimming cost V 1 base and J 6 bases, with 6 bases left between them. The CDR3 is made up of 12 amino acids. The germline V gene encodes CDR1 SGHVS and CDR2 FQNEAQ. The CDR3 is CASSLGGPEAFF. CDR3 DNA sequence: TGTGCCAGCAGCTTAGGGGGGCCTGAAGCTTTCTTT.

J is TRBJ1-2 and V is TRBV19; D ambiguous. The V gene's germline CDR1 is LNHDA and CDR2 SQIVND (reference sequence). Between the trimmed V and J ends, which lost 0 bases and 7 bases, there was a span of 15 bases. This CDR3 contains 15 residues. The CDR3 is CASSIDLGRRGGYTF. Here the CDR3 DNA reads TGTGCCAGTAGTATAGATCTGGGGAGGAGAGGTGGCTACACCTTC.

Written as DNA, the CDR3 is TGTGCCAGCAGTAGGCAGGCGGGAATTGGCGAGCAGTACTTC. It translates to CASSRQAGIGEQYF. The J gene is TRBJ2-7, the V gene TRBV6-6; tentative D call: TRBD2 (6 bases). V was shortened by 5 bases and J by 6 bases, with 17 bases between the two germline ends. This CDR3 contains 14 residues. Germline CDR1 MNHNY, CDR2 SVGAGI (reference sequence).

The genes are TRBV5-1 and TRBJ1-2; D remains unclear. V shed 4 bases and J shed 4 bases, with 20 bases lying between them. The CDR3 consists of 16 residues. CDR1 is SGHRS, CDR2 YFSETQ, per germline. The CDR3 DNA follows: TGCGCCAGCAGCCCTTTAGTAAGGGAGAAACTCTATGGCTACACCTTC. Residues: CASSPLVREKLYGYTF.

The J gene is TRBJ2-3, the V gene TRBV7-8, with D possibly called TRBD1 or TRBD2 (5 bases each). There are 15 residues in the CDR3. Per the germline V gene, CDR1 is SGHVS and CDR2 is FQNEAQ. With 2 bases removed from V and 2 bases from J, the gap between germline ends came to 11 bases. The CDR3 bases are TGTGCCAGCAGCTTACCACCGGGGCCCACAGATACGCAGTATTTT. Protein product: CASSLPPGPTDTQYF.

The CDR3 DNA follows: TGTGCCAGCAGTGAATTGGTCCAGGGGGGAAACACCATATATTTT. This translates into CASSELVQGGNTIYF. The V gene is TRBV25-1, the J gene TRBJ1-3; tentatively, D is TRBD1 (6 bases). CDR1 and CDR2 from the germline V gene are MGHDK and SYGVNS. Deletions cut 1 base from V and 4 bases from J, with 11 bases between. The CDR3 spans 15 residues.

The genes are TRBV6-1 and TRBJ1-6; possibly TRBD1 for D (5 bases). The CDR3 covers 15 residues. The germline gives CDR1 MNHNS, CDR2 SASEGT. V was pared by 4 bases and J by 5 bases, with 12 bases between. The CDR3 is CASSVLGGNNSPLHF. The CDR3 coding sequence is TGTGCCAGCAGTGTACTCGGGGGAAATAATTCACCCCTCCACTTT.

This chain uses TRBV7-2 with TRBJ2-1; 13 nucleotides align to TRBD2. Trimming removed 5 bases from V and 8 bases from J; junction bases left unmatched: 6. Germline V gives CDR1 SGHTA, CDR2 FQGNSA. There are 15 residues in the CDR3. CDR3 loop: CASSRLAGGGDEQFF. In nucleotides, the CDR3 is TGTGCCAGCAGCCGACTAGCGGGGGGAGGAGATGAGCAGTTCTTC.